This T cell receptor beta chain was sequenced during a study of human T cells and chemical hapten exposure. Study results and limitations: After DPC sensitization, TCRs above 1 in 1000 frequency showed no change. Having alopecia, donors may respond immunologically unlike healthy people.

To note about this clonotype: Antigen specificity is unknown.

The J segment lost 4 bases and the V segment lost 7 bases, leaving 9 bases of the junction unmatched. The length of the CDR3 is 13 residues. The germline V gene encodes CDR1 SQVTM and CDR2 ANQGSEA. Time point noted: patch test 2, 6 weeks after DPC sensitization. Treatment indicated: therapeutic diphenylcyclopropenone sensitization with weekly scalp DPC. The study used a library that attached unique molecular identifiers to individual cDNA molecules. TCRdb recomputed calls from the RACE reads with MiXCR, one row per CDR3 protein. The table includes about 69,000 distinct CDR3 sequences, about 9.4% detected once.

This TCR was recovered from a woman aged 45 to 65 with alopecia areata. Some clones in this sample may be carry-over from other donors' samples. The chain is built from TRBV29-1 and TRBJ1-1; 7 bases agree with TRBD1. The material sequenced was whole blood, taken in connection with sensitization to the hapten diphenylcyclopropenone (DPC). The CDR3 here is CSARQGSVTEAFF. CDR3 bases: TGCAGCGCCAGACAGGGTTCGGTCACTGAAGCTTTCTTT.